This T cell receptor beta chain was recovered during a study of blood T cell repertoires in COVID-19. Only in-frame clones appear in the TCRdb table, and some are missing; sequencing was by immunoSEQ multiplex PCR. The profile shows 220,000 or so clones, around 90% of them singletons. While infection was still active, Seattle patients were enrolled and then followed longitudinally. Germline lookup yields CDR1 SGHDT and CDR2 YYEEEE. V was clipped by 5 bases and J by 5 bases; unmatched bases: 5. The CDR3 extends over 15 amino acids. The chain combines TRBV5-6 with TRBJ2-2; 11 nucleotides line up with TRBD1. This receptor was identified in a man in his fifties or sixties with COVID-19, enrolled during active disease. Sequencing was performed on peripheral blood. CDR3 loop: CASRPGTGGTGELFF. The CDR3 region has the DNA TGTGCCAGCAGACCCGGGACAGGGGGGACCGGGGAGCTGTTTTTT.